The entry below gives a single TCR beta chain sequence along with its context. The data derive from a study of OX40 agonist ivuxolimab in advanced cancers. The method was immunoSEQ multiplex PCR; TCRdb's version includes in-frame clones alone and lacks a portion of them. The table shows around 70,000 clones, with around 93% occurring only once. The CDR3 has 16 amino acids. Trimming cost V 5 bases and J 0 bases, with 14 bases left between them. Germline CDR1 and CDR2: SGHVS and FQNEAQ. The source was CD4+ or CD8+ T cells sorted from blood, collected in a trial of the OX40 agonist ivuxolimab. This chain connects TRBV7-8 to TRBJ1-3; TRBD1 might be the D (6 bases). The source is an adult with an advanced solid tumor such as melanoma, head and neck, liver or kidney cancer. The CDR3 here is CASSGYRVNSGNTIYF. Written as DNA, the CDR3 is TGTGCCAGCAGCGGATACAGGGTAAACTCTGGAAACACCATATATTTT.